Presented here are 3 T cell receptor beta chains from one specimen sequenced in a study of tumor T cells in aggressive B-cell lymphoma. Using immunoSEQ multiplex PCR, the repertoire was profiled, and TCRdb retains in-frame clones only, with some absent. The sample carries some 2,000 clones, around 94% recorded once. Sequencing used tumor tissue. These receptor sequences come from an adult with diffuse large B cell lymphoma.

The chain carries TRBV5-8 and TRBJ1-5; D is perhaps TRBD1 (6 bases). With 4 bases removed from V and 0 bases from J, the gap between germline ends came to 17 bases. Germline assignment: CDR1 SGHTS and CDR2 YDEGEE. This CDR3 spans 17 amino acids. The CDR3 sequence: CASSRGLTGYSNQPQHF. In DNA form, the CDR3 reads TGTGCCAGCAGCCGAGGCCTGACAGGCTATAGCAATCAGCCCCAGCATTTT.

Regarding this clone: Germline and junction disagree at one end, which may indicate a read error. This CDR3 reads CASSRDRPPGNTIYF. The CDR3 bases are TGTGCTAGCAGCCGGGACAGACCCCCTGGAAACACCATATATTTT. The chain employs TRBV7-7 and TRBJ1-3; 7 bases agree with TRBD1. Per germline, CDR1 SSHAT and CDR2 FNYEAQ (reference sequence). This CDR3 is built from 15 residues.

The genes are TRBV6-5 and TRBJ2-1, with D hard to call. The V gene's germline CDR1 is MNHEY and CDR2 SVGAGI. The CDR3 contains 12 residues. The V gene lost 6 bases and the J gene lost 4 bases, with 7 bases spanning the gap. The CDR3: CASSSTYNEQFF. As DNA, the CDR3 is TGTGCCAGCAGCTCTACTTACAATGAGCAGTTCTTC.